These 23 T cell receptor beta chains were all obtained from the same sample, sequenced in a study of vaccination effects on CD4 cells after COVID-19. No antigen has been identified for these receptors. The table came from immunoSEQ multiplex PCR; TCRdb's copy has only in-frame clones and leaves some out. The sample has roughly 27,000 clones; approximately 62% are singletons. After expansion with viral peptide pools in the ViraFEST assay, antigen-specific CD4+ T cells were sequenced. Cells that had been cultured for 9 to 10 days were the source of isolated CD4+ T cells. Between March and December 2020, the person had a SARS-CoV-2 infection that PCR confirmed. The input for sequencing was CD4+ T cells from PBMCs cultured with SARS-CoV-2 spike peptides, taken before COVID-19 vaccination. Receptors were obtained from a human donor who had a prior SARS-CoV-2 infection.

This chain links TRBV11-3 with TRBJ2-7, with unresolved D. V was shortened by 8 bases and J by 7 bases, with 15 bases between the two germline ends. The CDR3 contains 12 residues. The germline CDR1 and CDR2 sequences are SGHNT and YENEEA. Here the CDR3 reads CASASPDAEQYF. The CDR3 DNA reads TGTGCCAGCGCATCACCGGACGCAGAGCAGTACTTC.

The chain recombines TRBV18 with TRBJ1-2; D remains unclear. V shed 0 bases and J shed 0 bases, with 8 bases lying between them. Germline V gene data show CDR1 as KGHSH and CDR2 as LQKENI. The length of the CDR3 is 15 residues. CDR3 region: CASSPPSGANYGYTF. CDR3 bases: TGTGCCAGCTCACCACCGTCAGGAGCTAACTATGGCTACACCTTC.

The chain joins TRBV19 to TRBJ2-5, with 14 positions matching TRBD2. CDR1 is LNHDA and CDR2 is SQIVND in the germline V gene (reference sequence). The CDR3 sequence is 16 residues long. The V segment lost 4 bases and the J segment 1 base; nucleotides outside the gene matches: 2. The CDR3 loop is CASSRGLAGAQETQYF. The CDR3 DNA reads as TGTGCCAGTAGTAGGGGACTAGCGGGGGCCCAAGAGACCCAGTACTTC.

This clone has just a few counts. The chain links TRBV3-1 (or the pseudogene TRBV3-2) to TRBJ1-1, with D unresolved. Germline V gene lookup returns CDR1 LGHDT and CDR2 YNNKEL (reference sequence). The CDR3 sequence is 11 residues long. V gave up 3 bases and J gave up 5 bases, with 4 bases separating them. The CDR3 region is CASSHVTEAFF. The DNA of the CDR3 is TGTGCCAGCAGCCATGTGACTGAAGCTTTCTTT.

The rearrangement links TRBV4-2 to TRBJ1-2; D is uncertain. The length of the CDR3 is 14 residues. CDR1 and CDR2 (germline): LGHNA, YNFKEQ. Trimming cost V 6 bases and J 5 bases, with 16 bases left between them. The CDR3 DNA sequence: TGTGCCAGCAGTCTGGAGGATGCAACTTATGGCTACACCTTC. It codes for CASSLEDATYGYTF.

This sequence joins TRBV30 and TRBJ2-4; TRBD1 is a possible D gene (5 bases). Germline CDR1 reads GTSNPN; CDR2 reads SVGIG (reference sequence). Trimming left V 7 bases short and J 8 bases short, with 18 bases between. This CDR3 is built from 13 residues. This chain's CDR3 is CAYGTQGADIQYF. The CDR3 DNA reads TGTGCCTATGGAACGCAGGGTGCGGACATTCAGTACTTC.

V is TRBV21-1 and J is TRBJ1-5. TRBV21-1 is designated a pseudogene. The CDR3 loop spans 15 amino acids. The CDR3 sequence is CASSKVLHSNQPQHF. The CDR3 DNA reads TGTGCCAGCAGCAAAGTCCTGCATAGCAATCAGCCCCAGCATTTT.

The chain combines TRBV6-5 with TRBJ2-5; 8 nucleotides agree with TRBD1. CDR1 and CDR2 (germline): MNHEY, SVGAGI. The CDR3 loop spans 14 amino acids. The trim removed 7 bases at V and 5 bases at J, leaving 9 bases unmatched. CDR3 bases: TGTGCCAGCAATTTGGACAGGGACCGGGAGACCCAGTACTTC. Amino acids: CASNLDRDRETQYF.

This clone has more than one count but fewer than ten. The chain uses TRBV5-4 and TRBJ1-1; no definite D call. The V end was cut by 0 bases, the J end by 4 bases, with 7 bases between. Per germline, CDR1 SGHNT and CDR2 YYREEE (reference sequence). The CDR3 totals 13 residues. CDR3 in amino acids: CASSLGGSTEAFF. The CDR3 region has the DNA TGTGCCAGCAGCTTGGGTGGCAGCACTGAAGCTTTCTTT.

J is TRBJ2-7 and V is TRBV2; the D is unclear. Trimming pared 3 bases from V and 6 bases from J, leaving 12 bases between. Germline V CDR1 and CDR2: SNHLY, FYNNEI. This CDR3 has 13 amino acids. The CDR3 DNA sequence: TGTGCCAGCAGTGACCACAATCGGGCCGAGCAGTACTTC. This codes for CASSDHNRAEQYF.

V gene TRBV6-5 combines with J gene TRBJ2-1; 7 bases agree with TRBD2. The V segment lost 6 bases and the J segment 5 bases; nucleotides outside the gene matches: 7. CDR3 length equals 14 residues. CDR1 MNHEY and CDR2 SVGAGI come from the germline V gene. Here the CDR3 reads CASSRLAHNNEQFF. The CDR3 DNA follows: TGTGCCAGCAGCAGACTAGCCCATAACAATGAGCAGTTCTTC.

In this sample, this clone turned up a few times. The chain carries TRBV4-3 and TRBJ1-5; D not resolved. Germline V gives CDR1 LGHNA, CDR2 YSLEER. Deletions cut 0 bases from V and 7 bases from J, with 13 bases between. This CDR3 region has 15 residues. In nucleotides, the CDR3 is TGCGCCAGCAGCCAAGAGGCAGGACGGAGCCAGCCCCAGCATTTT. It translates to CASSQEAGRSQPQHF.

The chain carries TRBV9 and TRBJ1-2, with D tentatively TRBD1 (5 bases). CDR1 is SGDLS and CDR2 is YYNGEE in the germline V gene. There are 15 residues in the CDR3. V lost 2 bases and J lost 4, with 15 bases in between. The CDR3 sequence is CASSVGRVEVYGYTF. CDR3 DNA: TGTGCCAGCAGCGTTGGCAGGGTGGAAGTCTATGGCTACACCTTC.

The chain couples TRBV3-1 (or the pseudogene TRBV3-2) to TRBJ2-5; the D gene could be TRBD1 or TRBD2 (5 bases each). This CDR3 contains 16 residues. Germline CDR1 LGHDT, CDR2 YNNKEL (reference sequence). V was cut by 0 bases and J by 4 bases, with 15 bases left in between. The CDR3: CASSQDRGSRGETQYF. The DNA for the CDR3 is TGTGCCAGCAGCCAAGATCGGGGCTCTAGGGGAGAGACCCAGTACTTC.

In its sample, this clone was seen a few times. The CDR3 is CASSSYRGLNYEQYF. DNA for the CDR3: TGTGCCAGCAGCTCGTACAGGGGGCTTAACTACGAGCAGTACTTC. The chain links TRBV7-8 to TRBJ2-7, with TRBD1 matching 9 bases. CDR1 and CDR2 from the germline V gene are SGHVS and FQNEAQ. J lost 3 bases, V lost 4 bases, and 7 bases had no gene match. This CDR3 region has 15 residues.

The V and J genes are TRBV11-1 and TRBJ2-7; D call uncertain. Deletions cut 0 bases from V and 0 bases from J, with 3 bases between. The CDR3 runs to 13 residues. CDR1 and CDR2 (germline): SGHAT, FQDESV (reference sequence). Here the CDR3 reads CASSLAGSYEQYF. The CDR3 DNA reads as TGTGCCAGCAGCTTAGCCGGCTCCTACGAGCAGTACTTC.

This clone was counted only a few times. This chain links TRBV7-2 with TRBJ2-2; no clear D gene. Looked up from germline, CDR1 is SGHTA and CDR2 is FQGNSA. The CDR3 covers 14 residues. V shed 5 bases and J shed 4 bases, with 11 bases lying between them. The CDR3 reads CASSKGYRTGELFF. CDR3 bases: TGTGCCAGCAGCAAAGGGTACCGCACCGGGGAGCTGTTTTTT.

The genes are TRBV10-3 and TRBJ1-2; D ambiguous. Germline-derived CDR1 and CDR2 are ENHRY and SYGVKD. CDR3 length: 15 amino acids. V lost 3 bases and J lost 4, with 15 bases in between. The CDR3 loop is CAISEGPTVTYGYTF. In DNA, the CDR3 is TGTGCCATCAGTGAAGGGCCGACCGTGACCTATGGCTACACCTTC.

V is TRBV6-1 and J is TRBJ1-2, with 7 positions matching TRBD1. This CDR3 is built from 13 residues. V trimming: 2 bases; J trimming: 9 bases; junction bases outside the gene matches: 6. The V gene's germline CDR1 is MNHNS and CDR2 SASEGT. The CDR3, as DNA: TGTGCCAGCAGTGAATGGAGGGGGCTGAGCTACACCTTC. Translated: CASSEWRGLSYTF.

The rearrangement links TRBV18 to TRBJ2-1; D unresolved. The CDR3 length is 14 residues. Germline CDR1 reads KGHSH; CDR2 reads LQKENI. Deletions cut 4 bases from V and 2 bases from J, with 9 bases between. For the CDR3, the DNA is TGTGCCAGCTCACTTACAAGGACCTACAATGAGCAGTTCTTC. The encoded protein is CASSLTRTYNEQFF.

V and J are TRBV14 and TRBJ2-7; the D is unclear. The CDR3 is 14 amino acids. The V gene's germline CDR1 is SGHDN and CDR2 FVKESK. V gave up 3 bases and J gave up 1 base, with 10 bases separating them. CDR3 in amino acids: CASSHWRSSYEQYF. CDR3 in DNA: TGTGCCAGCAGCCATTGGCGCAGTTCCTACGAGCAGTACTTC.

This clone came up a few times. The chain joins TRBV5-5 to TRBJ2-1; 7 bases agree with TRBD1. Trimming took 5 bases from V and 3 from J; bases not matched to a gene: 17. The germline gives CDR1 SGHKS, CDR2 YYEKEE (reference sequence). The CDR3 covers 18 residues. For the CDR3, the DNA is TGTGCCAGCAGTTCCGAGGCCCCAGGGGGAATAGTCTACAATGAGCAGTTCTTC. This encodes CASSSEAPGGIVYNEQFF.

The chain has TRBV5-4 and TRBJ1-2; D not resolved. Between the trimmed V and J ends, which lost 0 bases and 3 bases, there was a span of 9 bases. The germline CDR1 and CDR2 sequences are SGHNT and YYREEE (reference sequence). This CDR3 spans 14 amino acids. CDR3 residues: CASSLGATDYGYTF. The DNA for the CDR3 is TGTGCCAGCAGCTTGGGGGCTACTGACTATGGCTACACCTTC.